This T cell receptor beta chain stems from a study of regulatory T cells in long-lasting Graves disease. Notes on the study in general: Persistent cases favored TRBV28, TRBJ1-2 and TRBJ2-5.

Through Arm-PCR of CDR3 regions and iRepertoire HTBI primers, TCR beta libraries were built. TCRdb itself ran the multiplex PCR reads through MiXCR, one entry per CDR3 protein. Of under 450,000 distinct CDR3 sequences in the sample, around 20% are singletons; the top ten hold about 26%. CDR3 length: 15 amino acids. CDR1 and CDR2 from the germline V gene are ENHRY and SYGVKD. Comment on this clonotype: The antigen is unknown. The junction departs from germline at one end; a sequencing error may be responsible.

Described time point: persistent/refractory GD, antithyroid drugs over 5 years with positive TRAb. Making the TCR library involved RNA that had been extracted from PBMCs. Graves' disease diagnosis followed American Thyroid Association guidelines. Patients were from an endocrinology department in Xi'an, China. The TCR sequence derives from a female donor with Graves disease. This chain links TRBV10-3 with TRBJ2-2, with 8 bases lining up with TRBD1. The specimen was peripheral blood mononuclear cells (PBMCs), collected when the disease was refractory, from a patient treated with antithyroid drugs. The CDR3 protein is CAIRAGQENTRELFF. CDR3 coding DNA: TGTGCCATCAGGGCGGGACAGGAGAACACCCGGGAGCTGTTTTTT.